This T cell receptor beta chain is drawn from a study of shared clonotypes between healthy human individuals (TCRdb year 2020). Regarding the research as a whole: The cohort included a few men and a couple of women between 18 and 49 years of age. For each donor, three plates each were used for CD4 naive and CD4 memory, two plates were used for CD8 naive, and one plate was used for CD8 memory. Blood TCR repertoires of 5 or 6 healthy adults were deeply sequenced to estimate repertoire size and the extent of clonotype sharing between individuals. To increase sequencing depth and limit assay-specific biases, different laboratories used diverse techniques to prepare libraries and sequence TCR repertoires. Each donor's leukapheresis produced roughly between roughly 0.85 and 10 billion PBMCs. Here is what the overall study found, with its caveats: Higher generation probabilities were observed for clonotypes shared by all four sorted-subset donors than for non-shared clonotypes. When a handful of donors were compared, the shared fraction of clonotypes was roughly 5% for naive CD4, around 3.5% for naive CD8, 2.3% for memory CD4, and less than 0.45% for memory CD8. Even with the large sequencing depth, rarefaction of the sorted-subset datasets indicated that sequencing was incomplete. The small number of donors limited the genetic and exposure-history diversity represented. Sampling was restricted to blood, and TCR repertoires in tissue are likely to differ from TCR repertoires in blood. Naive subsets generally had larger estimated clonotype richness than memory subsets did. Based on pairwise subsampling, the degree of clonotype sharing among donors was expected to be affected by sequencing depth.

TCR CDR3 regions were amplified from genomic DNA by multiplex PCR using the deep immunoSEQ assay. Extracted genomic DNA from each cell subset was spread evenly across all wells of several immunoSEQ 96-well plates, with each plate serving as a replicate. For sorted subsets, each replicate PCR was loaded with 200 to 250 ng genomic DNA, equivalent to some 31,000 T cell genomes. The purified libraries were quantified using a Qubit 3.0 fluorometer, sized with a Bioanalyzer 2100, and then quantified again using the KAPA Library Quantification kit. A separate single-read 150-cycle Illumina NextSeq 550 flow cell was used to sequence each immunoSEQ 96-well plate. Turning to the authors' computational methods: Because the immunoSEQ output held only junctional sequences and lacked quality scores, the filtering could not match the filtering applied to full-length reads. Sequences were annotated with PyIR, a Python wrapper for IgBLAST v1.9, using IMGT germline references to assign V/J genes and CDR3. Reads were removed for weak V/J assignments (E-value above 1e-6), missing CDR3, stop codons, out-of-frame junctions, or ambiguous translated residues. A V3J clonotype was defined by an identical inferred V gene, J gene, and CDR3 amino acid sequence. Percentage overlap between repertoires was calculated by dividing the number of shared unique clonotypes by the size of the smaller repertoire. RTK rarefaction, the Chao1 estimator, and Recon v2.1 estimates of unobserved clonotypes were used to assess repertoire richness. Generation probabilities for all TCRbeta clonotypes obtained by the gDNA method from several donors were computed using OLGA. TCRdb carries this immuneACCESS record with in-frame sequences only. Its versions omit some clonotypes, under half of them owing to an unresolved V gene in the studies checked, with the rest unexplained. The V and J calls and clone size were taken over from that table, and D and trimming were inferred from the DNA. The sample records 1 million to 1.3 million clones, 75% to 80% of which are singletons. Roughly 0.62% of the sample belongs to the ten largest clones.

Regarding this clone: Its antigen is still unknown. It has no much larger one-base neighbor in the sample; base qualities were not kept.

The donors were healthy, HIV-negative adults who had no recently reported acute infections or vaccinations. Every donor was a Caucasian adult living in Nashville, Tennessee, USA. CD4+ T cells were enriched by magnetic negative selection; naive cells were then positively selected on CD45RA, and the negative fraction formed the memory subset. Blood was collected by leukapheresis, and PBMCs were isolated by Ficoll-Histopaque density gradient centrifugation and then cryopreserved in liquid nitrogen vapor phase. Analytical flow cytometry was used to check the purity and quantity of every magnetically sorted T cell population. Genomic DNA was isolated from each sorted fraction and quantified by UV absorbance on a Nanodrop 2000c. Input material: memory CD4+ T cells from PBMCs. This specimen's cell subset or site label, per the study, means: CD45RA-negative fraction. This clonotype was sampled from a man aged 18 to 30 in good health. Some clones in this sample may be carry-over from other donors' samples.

DNA sequence: TGTGCCAGCAGCTTAATCCCAACAGGGGCCCCTGGGGAGCAGTTCTTC. The resulting protein is CASSLIPTGAPGEQFF. The chain employs TRBV7-3 and TRBJ2-1; 7 bases in between match TRBD1. In the germline V gene, CDR1 corresponds to SGHTA and CDR2 to FQGTGA. The CDR3 has 16 amino acids, counting the end cysteine and phenylalanine. Only the CDR3 DNA is retained, 48 bases long and in frame from the first base. V lost 1 base and J lost 10 bases, and the count of bases not matched to a germline gene is 13.